This record covers a single T cell receptor beta chain. The data derive from a study of shared T cell receptors in the human thymus. Per the germline V gene, CDR1 is SGHAT and CDR2 is FQDESV (reference sequence). The CDR3 consists of 14 residues. J was trimmed by 4 bases and V by 8 bases; bases with no gene match: 9. Sequencing used immunoSEQ multiplex PCR; TCRdb keeps in-frame clones, though not all of them. The sample consists of approximately 490,000 clones, about four fifths of them appearing once. Separately, the same data were catalogued under a study of human thymus T cells. Per that study: The sample donors, healthy Finnish infants, were having corrective surgery for congenital heart defects. Corrective heart surgery yielded resections, and these provided the thymus tissue.

The chain employs TRBV11-1 and TRBJ1-1; TRBD1 matches at 8 bases. Sequencing input: thymocytes. This TCR was recovered from a boy younger than two with a congenital heart defect. CDR3 DNA: TGTGCCAGCGATAACGACAGGGGAGGCACTGAAGCTTTCTTT. Translating it yields CASDNDRGGTEAFF. Filled out from reference TRBV11-1 and TRBJ1-1, the complete variable domain reads EAEVAQSPRYKITEKSQAVAFWCDPISGHATLYWYRQILGQGPELLVQFQDESVVDDSQLPKDRFSAERLKGVDSTLKIQPAELGDSAMYLCASDNDRGGTEAFFGQGTRLTVV.